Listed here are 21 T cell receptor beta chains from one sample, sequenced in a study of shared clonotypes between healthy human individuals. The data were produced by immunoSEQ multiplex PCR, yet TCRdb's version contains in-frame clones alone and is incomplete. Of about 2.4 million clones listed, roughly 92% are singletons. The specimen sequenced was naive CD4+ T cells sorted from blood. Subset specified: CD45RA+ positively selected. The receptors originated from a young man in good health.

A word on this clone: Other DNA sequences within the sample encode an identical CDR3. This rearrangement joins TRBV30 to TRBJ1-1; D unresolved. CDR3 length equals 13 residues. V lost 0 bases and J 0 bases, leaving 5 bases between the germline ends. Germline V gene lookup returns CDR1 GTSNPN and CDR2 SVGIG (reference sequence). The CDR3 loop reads CAWSVSMNTEAFF. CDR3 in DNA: TGTGCCTGGAGTGTATCAATGAACACTGAAGCTTTCTTT.

Here the CDR3 reads CASSPEGTGGVDTQYF. The CDR3 region has the DNA TGCGCCAGCAGCCCTGAAGGGACAGGGGGCGTAGATACGCAGTATTTT. The chain recombines TRBV5-1 with TRBJ2-3; 12 positions match TRBD1. V gave up 4 bases and J gave up 5 bases; unmatched junction bases: 8. In germline, CDR1 is SGHRS, CDR2 YFSETQ. CDR3 size: 16 residues.

The CDR3 region has the DNA TGCGCCAGCAGCCGAGGGGGGGGACCGAGCACAGATACGCAGTATTTT. Its translation is CASSRGGGPSTDTQYF. This sequence joins TRBV4-1 and TRBJ2-3; TRBD2 might be the D (7 bases). V lost 4 bases, J lost 0 bases, and 14 bases lay in between. This CDR3 region has 16 residues. Germline V gene sequence: CDR1 MGHRA, CDR2 YSYEKL.

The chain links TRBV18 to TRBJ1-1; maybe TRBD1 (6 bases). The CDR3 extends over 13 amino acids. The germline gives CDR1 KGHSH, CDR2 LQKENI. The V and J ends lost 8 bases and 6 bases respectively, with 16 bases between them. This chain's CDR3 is CASETGTLPEAFF. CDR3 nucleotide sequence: TGTGCCAGCGAGACCGGGACACTCCCTGAAGCTTTCTTT. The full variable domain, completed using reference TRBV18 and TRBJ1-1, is NAGVMQNPRHLVRRRGQEARLRCSPMKGHSHVYWYRQLPEEGLKFMVYLQKENIIDESGMPKERFSAEFPKEGPSILRIQQVVRGDSAAYFCASETGTLPEAFFGQGTRLTVV.

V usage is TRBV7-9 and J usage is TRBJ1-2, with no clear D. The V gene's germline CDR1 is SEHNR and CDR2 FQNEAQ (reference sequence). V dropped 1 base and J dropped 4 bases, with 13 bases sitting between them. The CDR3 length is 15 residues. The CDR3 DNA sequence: TGTGCCAGCAGCTTAGAATTCAGACCTCTCTATGGCTACACCTTC. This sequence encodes CASSLEFRPLYGYTF.

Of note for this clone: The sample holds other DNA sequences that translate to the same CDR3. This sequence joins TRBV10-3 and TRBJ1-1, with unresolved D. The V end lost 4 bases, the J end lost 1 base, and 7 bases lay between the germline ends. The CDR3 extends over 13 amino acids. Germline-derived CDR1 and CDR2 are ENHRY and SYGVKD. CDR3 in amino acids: CAISGGGNTEAFF. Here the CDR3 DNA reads TGTGCCATCAGTGGTGGAGGGAACACTGAAGCTTTCTTT.

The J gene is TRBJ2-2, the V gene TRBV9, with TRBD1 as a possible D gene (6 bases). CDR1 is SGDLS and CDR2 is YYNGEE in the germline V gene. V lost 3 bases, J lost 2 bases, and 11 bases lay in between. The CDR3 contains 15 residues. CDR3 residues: CASSAGTQNTGELFF. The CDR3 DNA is TGTGCCAGCAGCGCCGGGACACAAAACACCGGGGAGCTGTTTTTT.

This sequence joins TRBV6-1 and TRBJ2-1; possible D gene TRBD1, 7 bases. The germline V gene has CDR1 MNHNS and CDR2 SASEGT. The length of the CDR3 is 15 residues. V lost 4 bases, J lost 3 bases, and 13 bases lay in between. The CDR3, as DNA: TGTGCCAGCAGTGCGGCAGGGGGACTCTACAATGAGCAGTTCTTC. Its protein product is CASSAAGGLYNEQFF.

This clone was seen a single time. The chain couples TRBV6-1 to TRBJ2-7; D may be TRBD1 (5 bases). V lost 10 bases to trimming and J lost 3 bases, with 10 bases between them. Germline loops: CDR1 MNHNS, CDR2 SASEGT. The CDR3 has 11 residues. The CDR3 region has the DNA TGTGCCACGCAGACAGTCTACGAGCAGTACTTC. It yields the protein CATQTVYEQYF.

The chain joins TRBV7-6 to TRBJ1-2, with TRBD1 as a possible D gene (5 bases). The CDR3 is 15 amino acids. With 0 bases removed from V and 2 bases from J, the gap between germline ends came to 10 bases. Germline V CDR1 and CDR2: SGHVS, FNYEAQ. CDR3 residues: CASSLADQGNYGYTF. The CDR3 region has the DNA TGTGCCAGCAGCTTAGCAGACCAGGGAAACTATGGCTACACCTTC.

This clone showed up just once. CDR3 coding DNA: TGTGCCAGCAGGACAGATCTAGCCAAAAACATTCAGTACTTC. Amino acid sequence: CASRTDLAKNIQYF. The chain employs TRBV2 and TRBJ2-4; D may be TRBD1 (5 bases). The CDR3 covers 14 residues. Trimming shortened V by 6 bases and J by 0 bases, and 9 bases separated the two germline ends. CDR1 and CDR2 (germline): SNHLY, FYNNEI.

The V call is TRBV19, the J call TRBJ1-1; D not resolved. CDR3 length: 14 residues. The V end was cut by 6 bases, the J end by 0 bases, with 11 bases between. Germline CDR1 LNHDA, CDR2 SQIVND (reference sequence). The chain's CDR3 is CASSWVNMNTEAFF. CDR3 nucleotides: TGTGCCAGTAGCTGGGTCAACATGAACACTGAAGCTTTCTTT.

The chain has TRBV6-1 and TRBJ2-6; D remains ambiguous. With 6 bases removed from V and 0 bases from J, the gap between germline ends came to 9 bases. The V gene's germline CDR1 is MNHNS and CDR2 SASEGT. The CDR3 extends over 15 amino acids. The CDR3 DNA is TGTGCCAGCAGAGATAAGAGCTCTGGGGCCAACGTCCTGACTTTC. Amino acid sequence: CASRDKSSGANVLTF.

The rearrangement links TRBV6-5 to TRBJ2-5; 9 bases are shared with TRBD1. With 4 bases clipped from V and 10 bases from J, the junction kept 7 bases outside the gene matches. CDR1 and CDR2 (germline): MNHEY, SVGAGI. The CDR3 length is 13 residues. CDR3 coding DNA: TGTGCCAGCAGTTCCACAGGGGGCGCAGACCAGTACTTC. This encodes CASSSTGGADQYF.

The CDR3 sequence: CASSLIGLGWNIQYF. In nucleotides, the CDR3 is TGTGCCAGCAGCTTAATCGGACTAGGGTGGAACATTCAGTACTTC. This chain connects TRBV7-9 to TRBJ2-4; TRBD2 matches 7 bases. Trimming removed 2 bases from V and 7 bases from J; junction bases left unmatched: 8. Per germline, CDR1 SEHNR and CDR2 FQNEAQ (reference sequence). The CDR3 length is 15 residues.

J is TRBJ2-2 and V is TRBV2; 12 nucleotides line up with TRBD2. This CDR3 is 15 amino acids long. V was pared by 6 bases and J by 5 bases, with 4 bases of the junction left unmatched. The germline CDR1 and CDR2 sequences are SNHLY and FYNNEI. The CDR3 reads CASRPSGRVTGELFF. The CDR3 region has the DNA TGTGCCAGCAGGCCTAGCGGGAGGGTGACCGGGGAGCTGTTTTTT.

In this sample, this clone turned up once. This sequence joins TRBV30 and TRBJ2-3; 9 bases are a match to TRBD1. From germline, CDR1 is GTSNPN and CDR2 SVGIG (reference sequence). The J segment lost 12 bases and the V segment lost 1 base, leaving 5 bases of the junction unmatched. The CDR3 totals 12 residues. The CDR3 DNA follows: TGTGCCTGGAGTGCGGACAGGGGCAGTCAGTATTTT. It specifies CAWSADRGSQYF.

CDR3 amino acids: CAWTLPGSKELFF. The CDR3 DNA reads as TGTGCCTGGACCTTACCAGGTAGTAAGGAACTGTTTTTT. The rearrangement links TRBV30 to TRBJ1-4; D call uncertain. This CDR3 comprises 13 residues. Germline V gene sequence: CDR1 GTSNPN, CDR2 SVGIG (reference sequence). V gave up 4 bases and J gave up 12 bases, with 18 bases separating them.

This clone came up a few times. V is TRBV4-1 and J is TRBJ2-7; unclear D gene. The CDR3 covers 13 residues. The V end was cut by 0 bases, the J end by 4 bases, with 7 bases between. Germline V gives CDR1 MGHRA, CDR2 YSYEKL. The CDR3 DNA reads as TGCGCCAGCAGCCAAGAGGAAGGGTACGAGCAGTACTTC. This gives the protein CASSQEEGYEQYF.

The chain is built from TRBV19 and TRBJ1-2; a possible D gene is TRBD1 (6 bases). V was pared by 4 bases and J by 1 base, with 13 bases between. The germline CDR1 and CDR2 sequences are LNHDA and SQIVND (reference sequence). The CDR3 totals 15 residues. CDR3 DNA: TGTGCCAGTAGTACAACACAGGGTCTTAACTATGGCTACACCTTC. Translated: CASSTTQGLNYGYTF.

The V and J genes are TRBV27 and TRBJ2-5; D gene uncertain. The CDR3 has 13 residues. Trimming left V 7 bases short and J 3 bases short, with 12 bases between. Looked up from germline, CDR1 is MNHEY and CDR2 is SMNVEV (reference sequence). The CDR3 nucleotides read TGTGCCAGCACTAGACGGGCGGAAGAGACCCAGTACTTC. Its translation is CASTRRAEETQYF.